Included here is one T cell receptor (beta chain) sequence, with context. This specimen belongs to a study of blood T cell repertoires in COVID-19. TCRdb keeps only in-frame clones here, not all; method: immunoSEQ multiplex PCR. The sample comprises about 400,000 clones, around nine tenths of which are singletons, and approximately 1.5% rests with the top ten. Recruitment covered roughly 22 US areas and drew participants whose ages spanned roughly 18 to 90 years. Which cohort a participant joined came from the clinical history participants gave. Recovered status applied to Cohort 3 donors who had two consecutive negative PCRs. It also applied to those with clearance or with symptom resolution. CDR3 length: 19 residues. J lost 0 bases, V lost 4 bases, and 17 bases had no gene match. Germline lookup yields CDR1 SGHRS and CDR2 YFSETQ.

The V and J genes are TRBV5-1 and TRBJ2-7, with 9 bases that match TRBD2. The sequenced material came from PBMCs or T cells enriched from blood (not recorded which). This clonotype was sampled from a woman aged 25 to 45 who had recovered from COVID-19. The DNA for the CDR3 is TGCGCCAGCAGCCCCAGAGGGACTAGCTCTACGAGTTTCTCCTACGAGCAGTACTTC. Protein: CASSPRGTSSTSFSYEQYF. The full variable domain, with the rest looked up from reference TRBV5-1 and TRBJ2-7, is KAGVTQTPRYLIKTRGQQVTLSCSPISGHRSVSWYQQTPGQGLQFLFEYFSETQRNKGNFPGRFSGRQFSNSRSEMNVSTLELGDSALYLCASSPRGTSSTSFSYEQYFGPGTRLTVT.